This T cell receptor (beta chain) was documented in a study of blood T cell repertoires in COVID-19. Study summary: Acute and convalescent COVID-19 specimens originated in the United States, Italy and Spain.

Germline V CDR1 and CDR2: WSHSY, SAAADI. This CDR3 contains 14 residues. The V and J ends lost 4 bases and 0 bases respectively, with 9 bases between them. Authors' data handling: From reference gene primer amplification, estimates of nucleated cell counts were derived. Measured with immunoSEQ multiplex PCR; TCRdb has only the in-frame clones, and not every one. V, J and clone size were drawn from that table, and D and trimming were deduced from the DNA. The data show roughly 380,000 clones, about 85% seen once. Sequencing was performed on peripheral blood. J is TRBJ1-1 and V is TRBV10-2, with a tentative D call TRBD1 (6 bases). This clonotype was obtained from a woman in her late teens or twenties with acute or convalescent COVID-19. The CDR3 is CASSVEGVNTEAFF. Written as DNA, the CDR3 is TGCGCCAGCAGTGTTGAGGGGGTGAACACTGAAGCTTTCTTT.